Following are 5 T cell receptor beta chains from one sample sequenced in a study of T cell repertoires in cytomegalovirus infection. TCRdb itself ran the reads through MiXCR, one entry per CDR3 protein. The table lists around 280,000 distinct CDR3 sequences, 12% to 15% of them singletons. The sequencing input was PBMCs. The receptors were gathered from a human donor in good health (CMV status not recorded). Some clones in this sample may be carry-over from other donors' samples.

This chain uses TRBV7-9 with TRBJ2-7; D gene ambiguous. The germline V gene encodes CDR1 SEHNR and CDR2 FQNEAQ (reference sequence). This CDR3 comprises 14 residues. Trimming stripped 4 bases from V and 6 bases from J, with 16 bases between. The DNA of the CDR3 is TGTGCCAGCAGCTCCCCGGGCGCAGTGGGCGAGCAGTACTTC. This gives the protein CASSSPGAVGEQYF.

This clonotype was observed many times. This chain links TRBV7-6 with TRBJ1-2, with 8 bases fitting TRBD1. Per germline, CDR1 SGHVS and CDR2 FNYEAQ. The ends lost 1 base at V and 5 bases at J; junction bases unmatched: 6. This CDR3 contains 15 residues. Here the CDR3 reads CASSLESGGEYGYTF. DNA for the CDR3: TGTGCCAGCAGCTTAGAATCAGGGGGCGAGTATGGCTACACCTTC.

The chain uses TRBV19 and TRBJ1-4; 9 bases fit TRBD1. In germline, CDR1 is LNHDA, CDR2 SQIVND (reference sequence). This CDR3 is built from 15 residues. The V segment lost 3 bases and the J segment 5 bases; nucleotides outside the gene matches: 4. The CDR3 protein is CASSITGTGNEKLFF. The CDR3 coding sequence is TGTGCCAGTAGTATCACCGGGACAGGGAATGAAAAACTGTTTTTT. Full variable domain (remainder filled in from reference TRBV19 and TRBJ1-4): DGGITQSPKYLFRKEGQNVTLSCEQNLNHDAMYWYRQDPGQGLRLIYYSQIVNDFQKGDIAEGYSVSREKKESFPLTVTSAQKNPTAFYLCASSITGTGNEKLFFGSGTQLSVL.

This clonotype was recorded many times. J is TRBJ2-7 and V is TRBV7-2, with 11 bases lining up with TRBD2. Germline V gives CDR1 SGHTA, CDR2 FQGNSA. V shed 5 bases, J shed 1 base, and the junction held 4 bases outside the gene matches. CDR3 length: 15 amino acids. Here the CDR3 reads CASSLTSGTSYEQYF. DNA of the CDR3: TGTGCCAGCAGCCTGACTAGCGGGACTTCCTACGAGCAGTACTTC.

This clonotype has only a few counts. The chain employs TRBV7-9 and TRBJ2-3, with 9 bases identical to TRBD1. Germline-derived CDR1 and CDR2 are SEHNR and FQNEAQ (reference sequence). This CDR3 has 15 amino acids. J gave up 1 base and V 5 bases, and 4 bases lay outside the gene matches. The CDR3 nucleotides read TGTGCCAGCAGCATAACAGGGGGCGGCACAGATACGCAGTATTTT. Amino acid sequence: CASSITGGGTDTQYF. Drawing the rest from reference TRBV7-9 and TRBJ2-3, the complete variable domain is DTGVSQNPRHKITKRGQNVTFRCDPISEHNRLYWYRQTLGQGPEFLTYFQNEAQLEKSRLLSDRFSAERPKGSFSTLEIQRTEQGDSAMYLCASSITGGGTDTQYFGPGTRLTVL.